This entry is about one T cell receptor beta chain. Its target is not known. Produced via immunoSEQ multiplex PCR; TCRdb's table is partial and in-frame only. Of about 530,000 clones listed, around 96% were seen once; the top ten hold about 0.057%. This specimen belongs to a study of shared clonotypes between healthy human individuals. Into CD45RA+ naive and CD45RA-negative memory subsets, the CD4+ cells were split. General study results and limits: Researchers sampled only blood; tissue repertoires likely differ. Shared clonotypes: approximately 5.3% naive CD4, roughly 4% naive CD8, roughly 2.2% memory CD4, approximately 0.41% memory CD8.

V lost 6 bases, J lost 5 bases, and 6 bases stayed unmatched. The CDR3 extends over 13 amino acids. Germline V CDR1 and CDR2: MNHEY, SVGAGI. The rearrangement uses TRBV6-5 and TRBJ2-7; 8 bases are a match to TRBD2. Sequencing was carried out using naive CD4+ T cells sorted from blood. The subset is: CD45RA+ positively selected. The receptor comes from a woman in her 30s in good health. CDR3 residues: CASSPSGGNEQYF. The CDR3 DNA follows: TGTGCCAGCAGCCCGAGCGGGGGCAACGAGCAGTACTTC.